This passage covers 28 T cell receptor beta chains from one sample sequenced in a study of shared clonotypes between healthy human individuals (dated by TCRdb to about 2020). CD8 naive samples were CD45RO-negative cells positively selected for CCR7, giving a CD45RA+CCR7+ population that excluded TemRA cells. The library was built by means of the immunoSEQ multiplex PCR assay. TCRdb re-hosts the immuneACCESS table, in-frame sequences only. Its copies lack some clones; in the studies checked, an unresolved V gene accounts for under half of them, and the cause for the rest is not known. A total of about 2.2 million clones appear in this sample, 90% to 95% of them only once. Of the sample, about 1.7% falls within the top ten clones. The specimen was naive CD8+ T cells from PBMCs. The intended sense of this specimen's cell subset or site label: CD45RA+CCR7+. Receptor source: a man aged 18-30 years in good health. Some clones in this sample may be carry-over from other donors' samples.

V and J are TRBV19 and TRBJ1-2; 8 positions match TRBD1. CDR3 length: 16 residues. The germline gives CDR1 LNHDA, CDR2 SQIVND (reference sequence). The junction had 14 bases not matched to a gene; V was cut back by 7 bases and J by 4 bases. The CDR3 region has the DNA TGTGCCAGTACTGGGGGAGACAGGGGCTTTTCCTATGGCTACACCTTC. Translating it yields CASTGGDRGFSYGYTF.

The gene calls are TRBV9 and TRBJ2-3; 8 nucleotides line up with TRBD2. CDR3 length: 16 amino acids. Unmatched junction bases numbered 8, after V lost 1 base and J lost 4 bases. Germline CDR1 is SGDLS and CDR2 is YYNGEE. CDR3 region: CASSVLAGNYADTQYF. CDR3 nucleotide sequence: TGTGCCAGCAGCGTATTAGCGGGAAACTACGCAGATACGCAGTATTTT.

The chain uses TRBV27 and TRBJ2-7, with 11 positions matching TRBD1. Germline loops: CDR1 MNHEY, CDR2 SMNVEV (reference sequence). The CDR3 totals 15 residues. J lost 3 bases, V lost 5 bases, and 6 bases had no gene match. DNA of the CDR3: TGTGCCAGCAGTACTTGGACAGGGGGCGACTACGAGCAGTACTTC. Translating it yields CASSTWTGGDYEQYF.

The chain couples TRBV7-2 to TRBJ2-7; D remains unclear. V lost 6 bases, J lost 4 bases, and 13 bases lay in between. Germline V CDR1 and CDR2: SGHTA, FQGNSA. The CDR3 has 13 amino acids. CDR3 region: CASRESLWYEQYF. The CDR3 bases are TGTGCCAGCAGGGAATCTCTATGGTACGAGCAGTACTTC.

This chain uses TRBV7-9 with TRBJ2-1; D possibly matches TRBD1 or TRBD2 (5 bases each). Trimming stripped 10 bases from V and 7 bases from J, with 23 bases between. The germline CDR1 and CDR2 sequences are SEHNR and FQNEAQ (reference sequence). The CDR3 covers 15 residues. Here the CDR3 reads CATDPGGLAGNEQFF. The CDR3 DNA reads TGTGCCACCGACCCAGGCGGGCTAGCAGGGAATGAGCAGTTCTTC. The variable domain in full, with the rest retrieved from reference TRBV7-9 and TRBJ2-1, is DTGVSQNPRHKITKRGQNVTFRCDPISEHNRLYWYRQTLGQGPEFLTYFQNEAQLEKSRLLSDRFSAERPKGSFSTLEIQRTEQGDSAMYLCATDPGGLAGNEQFFGPGTRLTVL.

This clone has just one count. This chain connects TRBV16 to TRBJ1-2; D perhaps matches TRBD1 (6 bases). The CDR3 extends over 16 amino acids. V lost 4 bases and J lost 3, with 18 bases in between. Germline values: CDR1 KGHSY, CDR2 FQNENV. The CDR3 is CASSRTPRGADYGYTF. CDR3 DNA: TGTGCCAGCAGCCGTACCCCGAGGGGGGCGGACTATGGCTACACCTTC.

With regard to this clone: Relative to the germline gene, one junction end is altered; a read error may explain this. CDR3 region: CSVEGPRDSAYNEQFF. The CDR3 DNA reads as TGCAGCGTAGAAGGGCCCCGGGATAGCGCCTACAATGAGCAGTTCTTC. V is TRBV29-1 and J is TRBJ2-1; the D gene is possibly TRBD2 (5 bases). This CDR3 spans 16 amino acids. Germline V gene data show CDR1 as SQVTM and CDR2 as ANQGSEA.

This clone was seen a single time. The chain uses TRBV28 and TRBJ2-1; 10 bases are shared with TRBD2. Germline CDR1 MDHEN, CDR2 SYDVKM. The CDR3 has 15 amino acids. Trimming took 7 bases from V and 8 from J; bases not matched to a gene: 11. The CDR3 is CASTRTSGGGHEQFF. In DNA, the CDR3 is TGTGCCAGCACTCGGACTAGCGGAGGGGGCCATGAGCAGTTCTTC.

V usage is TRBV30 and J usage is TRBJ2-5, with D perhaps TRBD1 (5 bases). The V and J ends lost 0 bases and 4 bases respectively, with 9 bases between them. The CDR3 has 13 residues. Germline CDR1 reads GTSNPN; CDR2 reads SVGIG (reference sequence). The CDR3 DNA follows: TGTGCCTGGAGTGTGAAGGGGATAGAGACCCAGTACTTC. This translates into CAWSVKGIETQYF.

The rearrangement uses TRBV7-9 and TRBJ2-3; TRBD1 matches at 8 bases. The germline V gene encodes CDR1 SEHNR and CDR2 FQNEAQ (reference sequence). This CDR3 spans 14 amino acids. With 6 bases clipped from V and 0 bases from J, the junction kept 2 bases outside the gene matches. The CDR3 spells CASRQGVSTDTQYF. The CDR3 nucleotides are TGTGCCAGCAGACAGGGGGTTAGCACAGATACGCAGTATTTT.

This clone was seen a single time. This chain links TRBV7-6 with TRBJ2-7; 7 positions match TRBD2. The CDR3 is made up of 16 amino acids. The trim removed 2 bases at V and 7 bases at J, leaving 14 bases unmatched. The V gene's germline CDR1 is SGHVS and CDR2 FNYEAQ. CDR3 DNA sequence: TGTGCCAGCAGCTTATTGGGAGGGCCCGCGGTGAGAGAGCAGTACTTC. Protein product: CASSLLGGPAVREQYF. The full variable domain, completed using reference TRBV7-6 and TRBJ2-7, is GAGVSQSPRYKVTKRGQDVALRCDPISGHVSLYWYRQALGQGPEFLTYFNYEAQQDKSGLPNDRFSAERPEGSISTLTIQRTEQRDSAMYRCASSLLGGPAVREQYFGPGTRLTVT.

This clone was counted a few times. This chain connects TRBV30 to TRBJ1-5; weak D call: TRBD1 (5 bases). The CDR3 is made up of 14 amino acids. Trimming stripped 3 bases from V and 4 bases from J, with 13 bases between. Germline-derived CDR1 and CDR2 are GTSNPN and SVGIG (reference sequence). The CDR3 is CAWSEISGNQPQHF. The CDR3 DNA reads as TGTGCCTGGAGCGAAATTTCAGGGAATCAGCCCCAGCATTTT.

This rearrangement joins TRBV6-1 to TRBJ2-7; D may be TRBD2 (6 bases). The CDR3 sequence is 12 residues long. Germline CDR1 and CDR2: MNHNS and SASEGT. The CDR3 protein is CAGADYSYEQYF. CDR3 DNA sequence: TGTGCTGGAGCGGACTACTCCTACGAGCAGTACTTC.

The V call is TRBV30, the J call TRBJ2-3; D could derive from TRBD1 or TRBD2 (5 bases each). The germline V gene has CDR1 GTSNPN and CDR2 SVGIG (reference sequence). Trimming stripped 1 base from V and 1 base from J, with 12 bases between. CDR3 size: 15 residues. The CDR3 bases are TGTGCCTGGAGTGCCGTGGGGGTAGGCACAGATACGCAGTATTTT. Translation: CAWSAVGVGTDTQYF.

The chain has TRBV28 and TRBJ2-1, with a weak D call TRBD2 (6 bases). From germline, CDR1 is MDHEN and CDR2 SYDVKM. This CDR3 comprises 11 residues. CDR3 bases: TGTGCTCTAGCGCGGGACAATGAGCAGTTCTTC. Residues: CALARDNEQFF.

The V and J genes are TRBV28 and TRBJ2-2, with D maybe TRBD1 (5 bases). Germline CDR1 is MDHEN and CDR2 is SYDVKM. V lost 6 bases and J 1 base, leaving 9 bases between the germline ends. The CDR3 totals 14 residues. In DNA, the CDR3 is TGTGCCAGCAGACCGACAGTGAACACCGGGGAGCTGTTTTTT. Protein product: CASRPTVNTGELFF.

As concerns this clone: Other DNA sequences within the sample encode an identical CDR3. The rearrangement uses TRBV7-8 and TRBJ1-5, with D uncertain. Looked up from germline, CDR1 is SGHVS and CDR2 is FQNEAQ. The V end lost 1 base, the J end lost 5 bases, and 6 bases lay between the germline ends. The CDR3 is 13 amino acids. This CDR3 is CASSLVGYQPQHF. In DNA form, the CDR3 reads TGTGCCAGCAGCTTAGTAGGATATCAGCCCCAGCATTTT.

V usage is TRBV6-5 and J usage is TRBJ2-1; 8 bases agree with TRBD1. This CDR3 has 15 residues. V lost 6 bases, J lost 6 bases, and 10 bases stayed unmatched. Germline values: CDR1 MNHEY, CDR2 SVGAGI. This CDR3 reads CASSTGHRGANEQFF. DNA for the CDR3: TGTGCCAGCAGCACGGGACACAGGGGGGCCAATGAGCAGTTCTTC.

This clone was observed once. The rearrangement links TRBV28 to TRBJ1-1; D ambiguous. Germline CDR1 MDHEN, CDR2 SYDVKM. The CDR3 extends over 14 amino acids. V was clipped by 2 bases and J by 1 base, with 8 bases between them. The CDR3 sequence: CASSLASRNTEAFF. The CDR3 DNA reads TGTGCCAGCAGTTTAGCCTCAAGGAACACTGAAGCTTTCTTT.

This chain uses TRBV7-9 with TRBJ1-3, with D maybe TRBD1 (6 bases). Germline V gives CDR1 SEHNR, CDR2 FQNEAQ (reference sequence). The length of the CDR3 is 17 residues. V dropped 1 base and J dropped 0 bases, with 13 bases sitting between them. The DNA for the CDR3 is TGTGCCAGCAGCTTAGGGTTTAGGACAGTCTCTGGAAACACCATATATTTT. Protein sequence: CASSLGFRTVSGNTIYF.

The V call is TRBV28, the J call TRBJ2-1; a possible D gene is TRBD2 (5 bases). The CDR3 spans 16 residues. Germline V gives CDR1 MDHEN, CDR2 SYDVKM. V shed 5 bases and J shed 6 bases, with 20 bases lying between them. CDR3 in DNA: TGTGCCAGCAGTCCCCCCCCGGGATCCCCGTCCAATGAGCAGTTCTTC. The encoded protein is CASSPPPGSPSNEQFF. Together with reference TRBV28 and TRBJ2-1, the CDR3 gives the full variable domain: DVKVTQSSRYLVKRTGEKVFLECVQDMDHENMFWYRQDPGLGLRLIYFSYDVKMKEKGDIPEGYSVSREKKERFSLILESASTNQTSMYLCASSPPPGSPSNEQFFGPGTRLTVL.

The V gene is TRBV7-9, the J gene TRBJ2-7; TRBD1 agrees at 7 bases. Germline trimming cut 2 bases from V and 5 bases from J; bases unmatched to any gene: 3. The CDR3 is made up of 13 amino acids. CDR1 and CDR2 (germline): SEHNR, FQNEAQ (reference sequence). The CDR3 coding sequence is TGTGCCAGCAGCTTAAAGGGGGCCCACGAGCAGTACTTC. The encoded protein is CASSLKGAHEQYF.

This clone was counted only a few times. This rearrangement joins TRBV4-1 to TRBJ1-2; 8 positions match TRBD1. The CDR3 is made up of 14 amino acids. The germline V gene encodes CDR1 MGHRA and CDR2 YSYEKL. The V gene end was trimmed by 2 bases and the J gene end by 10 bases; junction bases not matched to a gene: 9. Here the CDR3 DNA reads TGCGCCAGCAGCCAAACACCGGGACAGGAGTACTACACCTTC. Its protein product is CASSQTPGQEYYTF.

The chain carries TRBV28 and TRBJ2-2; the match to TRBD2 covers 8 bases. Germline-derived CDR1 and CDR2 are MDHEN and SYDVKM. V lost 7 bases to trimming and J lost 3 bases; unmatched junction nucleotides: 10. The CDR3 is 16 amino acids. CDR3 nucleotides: TGTGCCAGCAACACCCGGGGGGGGTGGGACACCGGGGAGCTGTTTTTT. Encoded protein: CASNTRGGWDTGELFF.

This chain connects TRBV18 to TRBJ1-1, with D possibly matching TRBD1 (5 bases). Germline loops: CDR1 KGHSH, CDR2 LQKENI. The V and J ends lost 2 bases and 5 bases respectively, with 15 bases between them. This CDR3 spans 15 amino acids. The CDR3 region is CASSPSDTAGTEAFF. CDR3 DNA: TGTGCCAGCTCACCATCGGACACGGCGGGGACTGAAGCTTTCTTT.

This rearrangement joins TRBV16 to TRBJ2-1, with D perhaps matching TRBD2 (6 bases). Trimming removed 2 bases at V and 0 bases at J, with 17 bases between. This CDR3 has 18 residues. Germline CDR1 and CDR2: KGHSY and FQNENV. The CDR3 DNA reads TGTGCCAGCAGCCAAACCCCCCGAGGGCGGGACTCCTACAATGAGCAGTTCTTC. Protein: CASSQTPRGRDSYNEQFF. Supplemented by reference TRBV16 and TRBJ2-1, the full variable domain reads GEEVAQTPKHLVRGEGQKAKLYCAPIKGHSYVFWYQQVLKNEFKFLISFQNENVFDETGMPKERFSAKCLPNSPCSLEIQATKLEDSAVYFCASSQTPRGRDSYNEQFFGPGTRLTVL.

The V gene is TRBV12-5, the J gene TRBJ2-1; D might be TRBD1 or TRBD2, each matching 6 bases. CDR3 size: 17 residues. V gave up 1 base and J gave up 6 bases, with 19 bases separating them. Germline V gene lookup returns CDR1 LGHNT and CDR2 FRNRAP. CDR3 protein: CASGLAELRGPSNEQFF. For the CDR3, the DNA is TGTGCTAGTGGTTTGGCTGAACTCCGGGGGCCAAGCAATGAGCAGTTCTTC. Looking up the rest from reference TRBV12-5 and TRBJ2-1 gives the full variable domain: DARVTQTPRHKVTEMGQEVTMRCQPILGHNTVFWYRQTMMQGLELLAYFRNRAPLDDSGMPKDRFSAEMPDATLATLKIQPSEPRDSAVYFCASGLAELRGPSNEQFFGPGTRLTVL.

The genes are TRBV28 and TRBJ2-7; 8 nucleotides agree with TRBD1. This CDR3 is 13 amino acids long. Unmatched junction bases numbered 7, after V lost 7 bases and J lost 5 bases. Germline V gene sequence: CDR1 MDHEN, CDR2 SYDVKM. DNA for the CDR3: TGTGCCAGCATCAGGGGGCTAAAGGACGAGCAGTACTTC. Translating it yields CASIRGLKDEQYF.